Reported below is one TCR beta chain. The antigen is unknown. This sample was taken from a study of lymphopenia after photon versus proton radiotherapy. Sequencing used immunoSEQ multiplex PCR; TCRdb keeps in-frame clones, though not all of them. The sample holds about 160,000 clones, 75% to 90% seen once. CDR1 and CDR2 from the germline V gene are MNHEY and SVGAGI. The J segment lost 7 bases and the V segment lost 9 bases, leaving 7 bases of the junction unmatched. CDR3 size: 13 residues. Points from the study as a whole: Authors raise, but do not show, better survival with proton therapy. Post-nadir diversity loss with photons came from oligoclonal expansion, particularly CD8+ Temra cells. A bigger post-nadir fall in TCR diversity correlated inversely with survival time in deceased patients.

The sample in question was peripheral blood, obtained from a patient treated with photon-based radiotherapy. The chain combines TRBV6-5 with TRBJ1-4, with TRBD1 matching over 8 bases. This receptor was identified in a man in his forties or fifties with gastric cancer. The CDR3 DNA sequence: TGTGCCAGTCGACAGGGGATGGCTGAAAAACTGTTTTTT. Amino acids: CASRQGMAEKLFF.